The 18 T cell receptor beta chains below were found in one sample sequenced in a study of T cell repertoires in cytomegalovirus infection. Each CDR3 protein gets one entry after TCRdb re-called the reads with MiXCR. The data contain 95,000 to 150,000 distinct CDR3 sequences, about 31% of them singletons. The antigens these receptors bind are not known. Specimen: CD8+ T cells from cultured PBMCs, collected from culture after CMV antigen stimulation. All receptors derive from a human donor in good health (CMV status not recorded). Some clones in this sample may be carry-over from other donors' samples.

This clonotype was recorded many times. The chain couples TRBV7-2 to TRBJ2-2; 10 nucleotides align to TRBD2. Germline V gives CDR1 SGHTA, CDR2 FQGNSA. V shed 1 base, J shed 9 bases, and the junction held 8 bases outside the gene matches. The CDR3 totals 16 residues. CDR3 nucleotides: TGTGCCAGCAGCTTAGAGGAGCGGGGGGGCGACAGGGAGCTGTTTTTT. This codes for CASSLEERGGDRELFF.

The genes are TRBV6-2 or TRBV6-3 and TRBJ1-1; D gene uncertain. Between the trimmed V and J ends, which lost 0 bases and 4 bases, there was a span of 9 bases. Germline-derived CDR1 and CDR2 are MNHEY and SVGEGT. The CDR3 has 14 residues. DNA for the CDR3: TGTGCCAGCAGTTACTCCTCTTCGGGCACTGAAGCTTTCTTT. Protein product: CASSYSSSGTEAFF.

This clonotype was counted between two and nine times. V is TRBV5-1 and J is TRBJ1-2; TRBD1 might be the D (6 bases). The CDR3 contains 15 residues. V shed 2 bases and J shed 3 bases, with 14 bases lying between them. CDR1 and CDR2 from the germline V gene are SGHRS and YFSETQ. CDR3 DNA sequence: TGCGCCAGCAGCTTTACTCAGGGGACCGACTATGGCTACACCTTC. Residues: CASSFTQGTDYGYTF.

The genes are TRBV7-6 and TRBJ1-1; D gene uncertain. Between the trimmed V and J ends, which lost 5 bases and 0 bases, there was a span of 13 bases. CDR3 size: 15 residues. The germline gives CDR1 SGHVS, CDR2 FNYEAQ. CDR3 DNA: TGTGCCAGCAGCCCACCTGGAGGGATGAACACTGAAGCTTTCTTT. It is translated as CASSPPGGMNTEAFF.

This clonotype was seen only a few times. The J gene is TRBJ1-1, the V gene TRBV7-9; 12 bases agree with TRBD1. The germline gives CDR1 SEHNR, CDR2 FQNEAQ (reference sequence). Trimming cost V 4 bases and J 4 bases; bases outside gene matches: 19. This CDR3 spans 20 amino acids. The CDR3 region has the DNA TGTGCCAGCAGCTCTAACCTGGGGGTGGGACAGGGGGCGCGAAGCACTGAAGCTTTCTTT. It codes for CASSSNLGVGQGARSTEAFF.

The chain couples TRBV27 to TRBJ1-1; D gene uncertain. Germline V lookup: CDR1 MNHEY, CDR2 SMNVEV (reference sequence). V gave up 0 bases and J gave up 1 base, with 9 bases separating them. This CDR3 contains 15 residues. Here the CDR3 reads CASSLSAGQNTEAFF. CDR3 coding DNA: TGTGCCAGCAGTTTATCGGCAGGTCAGAACACTGAAGCTTTCTTT.

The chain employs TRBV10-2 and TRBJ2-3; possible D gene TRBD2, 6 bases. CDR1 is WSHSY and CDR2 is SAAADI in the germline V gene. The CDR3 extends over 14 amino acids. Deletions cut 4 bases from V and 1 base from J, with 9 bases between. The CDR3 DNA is TGCGCCAGCAGTGGGGACTTTCGCACAGATACGCAGTATTTT. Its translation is CASSGDFRTDTQYF.

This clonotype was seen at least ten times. The CDR3 loop reads CASRDRGMDTEAFF. The CDR3 DNA sequence: TGTGCCAGCAGGGACAGGGGCATGGACACTGAAGCTTTCTTT. The J gene is TRBJ1-1, the V gene TRBV2, with 9 nucleotides matching TRBD1. Germline V gene data show CDR1 as SNHLY and CDR2 as FYNNEI. This CDR3 spans 14 amino acids. The trim removed 6 bases at V and 3 bases at J, leaving 5 bases unmatched.

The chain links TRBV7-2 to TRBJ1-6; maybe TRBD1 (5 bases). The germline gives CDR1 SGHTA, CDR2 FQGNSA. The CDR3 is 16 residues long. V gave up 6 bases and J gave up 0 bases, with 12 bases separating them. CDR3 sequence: CASRSDINSYNSPLHF. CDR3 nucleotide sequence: TGTGCCAGCAGATCGGACATCAACTCCTATAATTCACCCCTCCACTTT. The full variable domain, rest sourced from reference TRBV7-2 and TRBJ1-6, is GAGVSQSPSNKVTEKGKDVELRCDPISGHTALYWYRQSLGQGLEFLIYFQGNSAPDKSGLPSDRFSAERTGGSVSTLTIQRTQQEDSAVYLCASRSDINSYNSPLHFGNGTRLTVT.

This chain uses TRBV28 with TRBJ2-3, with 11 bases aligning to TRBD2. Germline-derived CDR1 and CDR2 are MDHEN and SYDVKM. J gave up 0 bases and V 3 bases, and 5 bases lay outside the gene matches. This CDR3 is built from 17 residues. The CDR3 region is CASSLPSGGISTDTQYF. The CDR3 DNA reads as TGTGCCAGCAGTTTGCCTAGCGGGGGGATTAGCACAGATACGCAGTATTTT.

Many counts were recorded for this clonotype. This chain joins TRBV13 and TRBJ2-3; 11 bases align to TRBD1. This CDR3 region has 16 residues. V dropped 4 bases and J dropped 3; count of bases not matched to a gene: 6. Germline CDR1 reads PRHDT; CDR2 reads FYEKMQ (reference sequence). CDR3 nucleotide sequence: TGTGCCAGCAGCTCCCCCCGGGACAGGGGGACAGATACGCAGTATTTT. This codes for CASSSPRDRGTDTQYF.

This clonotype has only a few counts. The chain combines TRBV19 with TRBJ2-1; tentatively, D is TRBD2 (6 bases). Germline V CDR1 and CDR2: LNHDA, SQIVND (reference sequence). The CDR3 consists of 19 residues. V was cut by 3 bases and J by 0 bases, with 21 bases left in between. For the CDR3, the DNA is TGTGCCAGTAGTATCGGTGGAGGTAGCGCGGGGAGCTCCTACAATGAGCAGTTCTTC. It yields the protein CASSIGGGSAGSSYNEQFF. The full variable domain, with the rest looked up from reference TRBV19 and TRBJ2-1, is DGGITQSPKYLFRKEGQNVTLSCEQNLNHDAMYWYRQDPGQGLRLIYYSQIVNDFQKGDIAEGYSVSREKKESFPLTVTSAQKNPTAFYLCASSIGGGSAGSSYNEQFFGPGTRLTVL.

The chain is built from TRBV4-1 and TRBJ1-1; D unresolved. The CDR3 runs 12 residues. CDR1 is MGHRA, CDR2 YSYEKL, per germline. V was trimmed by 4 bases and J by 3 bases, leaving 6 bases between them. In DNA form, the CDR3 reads TGCGCCAGCAGCCTCCAGGACACTGAAGCTTTCTTT. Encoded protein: CASSLQDTEAFF.

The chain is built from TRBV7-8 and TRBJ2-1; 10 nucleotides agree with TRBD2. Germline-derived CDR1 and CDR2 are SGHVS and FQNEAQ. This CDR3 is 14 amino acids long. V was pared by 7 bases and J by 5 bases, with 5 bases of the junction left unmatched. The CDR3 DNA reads TGTGCCAGCAACCCGGGACTAGCGCACAATGAGCAGTTCTTC. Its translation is CASNPGLAHNEQFF.

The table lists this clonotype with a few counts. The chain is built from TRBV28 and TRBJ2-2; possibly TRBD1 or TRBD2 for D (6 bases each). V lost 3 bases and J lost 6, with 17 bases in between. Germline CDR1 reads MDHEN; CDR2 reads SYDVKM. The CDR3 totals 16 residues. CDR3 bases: TGTGCCAGCAGTTTGGCGGGGACACCGATCTCCGGGGAGCTGTTTTTT. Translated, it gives CASSLAGTPISGELFF.

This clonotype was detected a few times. The CDR3 sequence: CATSDSVDGYTF. CDR3 nucleotide sequence: TGTGCCACCAGTGATTCGGTGGATGGCTACACCTTC. The chain joins TRBV24-1 to TRBJ1-2; D is unresolved. The V gene's germline CDR1 is KGHDR and CDR2 SFDVKD. There are 12 residues in the CDR3. V gave up 2 bases and J gave up 6 bases, with 6 bases separating them.

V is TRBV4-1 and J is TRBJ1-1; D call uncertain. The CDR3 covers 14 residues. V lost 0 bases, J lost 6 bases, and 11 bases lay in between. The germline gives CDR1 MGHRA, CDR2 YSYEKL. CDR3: CASSQEGRPPEAFF. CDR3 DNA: TGCGCCAGCAGCCAAGAAGGCAGGCCCCCTGAAGCTTTCTTT.

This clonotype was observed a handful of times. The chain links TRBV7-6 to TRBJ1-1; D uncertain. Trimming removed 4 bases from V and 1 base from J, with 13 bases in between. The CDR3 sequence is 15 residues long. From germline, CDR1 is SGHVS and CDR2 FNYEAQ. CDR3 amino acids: CASSSSGWGNTEAFF. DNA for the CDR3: TGTGCCAGCAGCTCGAGTGGGTGGGGGAACACTGAAGCTTTCTTT.